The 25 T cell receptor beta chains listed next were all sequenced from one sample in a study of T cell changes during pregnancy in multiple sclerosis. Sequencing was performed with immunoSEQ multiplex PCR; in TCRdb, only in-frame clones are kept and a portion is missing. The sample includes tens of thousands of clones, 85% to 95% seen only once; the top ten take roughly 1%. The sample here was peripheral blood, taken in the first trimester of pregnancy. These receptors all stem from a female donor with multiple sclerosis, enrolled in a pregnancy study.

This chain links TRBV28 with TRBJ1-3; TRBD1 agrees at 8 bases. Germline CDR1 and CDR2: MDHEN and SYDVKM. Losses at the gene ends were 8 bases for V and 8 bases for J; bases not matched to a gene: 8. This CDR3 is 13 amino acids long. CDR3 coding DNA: TGTGCCAGCTCCCAGGGGGCCCGGGACACCATATATTTT. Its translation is CASSQGARDTIYF.

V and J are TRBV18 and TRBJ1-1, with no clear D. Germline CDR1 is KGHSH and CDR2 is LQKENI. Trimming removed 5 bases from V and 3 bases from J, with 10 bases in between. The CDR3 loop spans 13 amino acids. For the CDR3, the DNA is TGTGCCAGCTCAGCGTACGGGGACACTGAAGCTTTCTTT. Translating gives CASSAYGDTEAFF.

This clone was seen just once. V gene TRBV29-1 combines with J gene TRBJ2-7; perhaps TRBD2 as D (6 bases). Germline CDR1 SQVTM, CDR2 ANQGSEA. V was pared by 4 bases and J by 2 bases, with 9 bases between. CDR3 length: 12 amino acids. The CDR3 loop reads CSVVEGPYEQYF. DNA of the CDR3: TGCAGCGTTGTGGAGGGCCCCTACGAGCAGTACTTC.

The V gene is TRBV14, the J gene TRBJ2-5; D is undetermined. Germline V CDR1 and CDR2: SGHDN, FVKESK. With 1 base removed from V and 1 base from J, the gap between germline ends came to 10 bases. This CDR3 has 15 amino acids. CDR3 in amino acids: CASSQAPRSQETQYF. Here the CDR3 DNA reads TGTGCCAGCAGCCAAGCCCCGCGGTCCCAAGAGACCCAGTACTTC. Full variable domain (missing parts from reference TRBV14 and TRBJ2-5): EAGVTQFPSHSVIEKGQTVTLRCDPISGHDNLYWYRRVMGKEIKFLLHFVKESKQDESGMPNNRFLAERTGGTYSTLKVQPAELEDSGVYFCASSQAPRSQETQYFGPGTRLLVL.

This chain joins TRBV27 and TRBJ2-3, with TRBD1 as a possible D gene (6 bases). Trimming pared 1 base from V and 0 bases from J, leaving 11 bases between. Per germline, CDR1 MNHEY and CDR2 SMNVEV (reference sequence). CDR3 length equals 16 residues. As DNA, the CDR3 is TGTGCCAGCAGTTTATTGGGGGCCCTCAGCACAGATACGCAGTATTTT. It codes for CASSLLGALSTDTQYF.

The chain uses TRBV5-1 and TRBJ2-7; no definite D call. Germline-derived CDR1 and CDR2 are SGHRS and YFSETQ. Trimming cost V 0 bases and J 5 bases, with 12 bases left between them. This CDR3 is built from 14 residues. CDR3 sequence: CASSLVPGPNEQYF. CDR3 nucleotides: TGCGCCAGCAGCTTGGTGCCAGGCCCCAACGAGCAGTACTTC.

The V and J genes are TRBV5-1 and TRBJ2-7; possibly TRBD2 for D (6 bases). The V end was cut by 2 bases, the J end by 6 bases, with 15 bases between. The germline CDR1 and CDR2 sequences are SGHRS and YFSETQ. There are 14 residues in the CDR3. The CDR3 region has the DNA TGCGCCAGCAGCTTATCGCTAATGGGGGGCGAGCAGTACTTC. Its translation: CASSLSLMGGEQYF.

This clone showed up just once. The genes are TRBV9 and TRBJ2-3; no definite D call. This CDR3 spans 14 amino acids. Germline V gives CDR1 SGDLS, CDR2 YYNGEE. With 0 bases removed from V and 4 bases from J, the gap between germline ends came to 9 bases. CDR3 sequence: CASSVAPVADTQYF. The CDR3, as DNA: TGTGCCAGCAGCGTAGCCCCTGTCGCAGATACGCAGTATTTT. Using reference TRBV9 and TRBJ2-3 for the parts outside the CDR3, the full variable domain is DSGVTQTPKHLITATGQRVTLRCSPRSGDLSVYWYQQSLDQGLQFLIQYYNGEERAKGNILERFSAQQFPDLHSELNLSSLELGDSALYFCASSVAPVADTQYFGPGTRLTVL.

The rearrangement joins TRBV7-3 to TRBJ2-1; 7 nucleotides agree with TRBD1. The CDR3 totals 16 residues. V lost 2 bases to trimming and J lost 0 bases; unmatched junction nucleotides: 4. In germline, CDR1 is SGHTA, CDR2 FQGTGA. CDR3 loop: CASSLQQGSSYNEQFF. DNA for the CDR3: TGTGCCAGCAGCTTACAACAGGGGAGCTCCTACAATGAGCAGTTCTTC.

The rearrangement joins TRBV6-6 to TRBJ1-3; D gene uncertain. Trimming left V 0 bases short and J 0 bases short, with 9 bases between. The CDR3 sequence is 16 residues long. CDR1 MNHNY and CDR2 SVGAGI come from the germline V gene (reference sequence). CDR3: CASSYSSGSSGNTIYF. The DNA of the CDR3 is TGTGCCAGCAGTTACTCGTCCGGGAGCTCTGGAAACACCATATATTTT.

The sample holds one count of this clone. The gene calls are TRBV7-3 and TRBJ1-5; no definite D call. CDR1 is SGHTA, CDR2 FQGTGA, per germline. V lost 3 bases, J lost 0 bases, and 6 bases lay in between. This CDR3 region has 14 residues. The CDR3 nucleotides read TGTGCCAGCAGCTTCGAGGGTAGCAATCAGCCCCAGCATTTT. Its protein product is CASSFEGSNQPQHF.

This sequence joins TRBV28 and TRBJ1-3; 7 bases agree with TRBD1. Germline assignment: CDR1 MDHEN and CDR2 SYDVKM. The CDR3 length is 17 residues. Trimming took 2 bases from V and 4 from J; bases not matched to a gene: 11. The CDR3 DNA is TGTGCCAGCAGTTTACCCGGATGGAGGGGGCGGGGAAACACCATATATTTT. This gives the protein CASSLPGWRGRGNTIYF.

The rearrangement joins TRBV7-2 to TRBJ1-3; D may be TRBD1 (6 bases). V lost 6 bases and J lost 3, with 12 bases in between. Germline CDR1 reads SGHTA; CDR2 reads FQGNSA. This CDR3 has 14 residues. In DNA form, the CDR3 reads TGTGCCAGCAGACGAACAGGGTTTGGAAACACCATATATTTT. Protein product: CASRRTGFGNTIYF.

The CDR3: CASRIQGETGTQYF. The CDR3 nucleotides are TGTGCCAGCAGAATACAGGGGGAAACTGGTACGCAGTATTTT. This rearrangement joins TRBV6-1 to TRBJ2-3; 8 bases match TRBD1. Germline CDR1 reads MNHNS; CDR2 reads SASEGT. The trim removed 6 bases at V and 8 bases at J, leaving 10 bases unmatched. The CDR3 runs to 14 residues.

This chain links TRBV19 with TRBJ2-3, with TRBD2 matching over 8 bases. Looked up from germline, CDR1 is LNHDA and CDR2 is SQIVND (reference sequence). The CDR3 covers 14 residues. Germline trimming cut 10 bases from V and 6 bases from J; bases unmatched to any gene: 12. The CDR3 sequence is CATRQGGGRDTQYF. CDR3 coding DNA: TGTGCCACCCGTCAAGGCGGGGGGAGGGATACGCAGTATTTT.

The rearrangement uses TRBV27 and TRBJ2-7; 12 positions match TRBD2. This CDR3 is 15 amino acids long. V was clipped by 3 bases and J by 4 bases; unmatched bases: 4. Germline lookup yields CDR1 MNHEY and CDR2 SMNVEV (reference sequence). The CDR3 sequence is CASSFVTSGSYEQYF. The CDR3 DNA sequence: TGTGCCAGCAGTTTCGTGACTAGCGGGAGTTACGAGCAGTACTTC.

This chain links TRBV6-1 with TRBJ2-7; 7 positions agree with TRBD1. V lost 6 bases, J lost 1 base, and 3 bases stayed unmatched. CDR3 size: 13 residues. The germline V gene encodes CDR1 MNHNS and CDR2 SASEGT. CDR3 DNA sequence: TGTGCCAGCAGACGACAGGGATCCTACGAGCAGTACTTC. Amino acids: CASRRQGSYEQYF.

CDR3 nucleotides: TGCGCCAGCAGCTCGGCCGGAGGGGCCTACGAGCAGTACTTC. It is translated as CASSSAGGAYEQYF. The chain combines TRBV5-1 with TRBJ2-5, with a weak D call TRBD2 (6 bases). The J call may be faulty, since TRBJ2-7 better matches the DNA end. The CDR3 consists of 14 residues. Germline CDR1 and CDR2: SGHRS and YFSETQ.

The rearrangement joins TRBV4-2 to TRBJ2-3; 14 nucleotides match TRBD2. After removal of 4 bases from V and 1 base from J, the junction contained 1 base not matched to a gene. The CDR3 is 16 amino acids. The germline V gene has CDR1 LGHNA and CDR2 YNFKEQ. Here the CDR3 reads CASSPGLAGGTDTQYF. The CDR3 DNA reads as TGTGCCAGCAGCCCGGGACTAGCGGGGGGCACAGATACGCAGTATTTT.

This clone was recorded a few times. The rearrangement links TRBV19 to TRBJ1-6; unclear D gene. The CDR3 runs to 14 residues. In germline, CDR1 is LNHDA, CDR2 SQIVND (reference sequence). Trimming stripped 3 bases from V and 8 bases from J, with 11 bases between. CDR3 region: CASSIPILHSPLHF. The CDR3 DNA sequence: TGTGCCAGTAGTATCCCCATTCTACATTCACCCCTCCACTTT.

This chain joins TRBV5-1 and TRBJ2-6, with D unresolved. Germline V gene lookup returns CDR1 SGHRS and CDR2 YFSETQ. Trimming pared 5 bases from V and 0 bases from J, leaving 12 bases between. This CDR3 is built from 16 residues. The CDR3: CASSLSSGSGANVLTF. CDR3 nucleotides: TGCGCCAGCAGTCTCTCCTCGGGCTCTGGGGCCAACGTCCTGACTTTC.

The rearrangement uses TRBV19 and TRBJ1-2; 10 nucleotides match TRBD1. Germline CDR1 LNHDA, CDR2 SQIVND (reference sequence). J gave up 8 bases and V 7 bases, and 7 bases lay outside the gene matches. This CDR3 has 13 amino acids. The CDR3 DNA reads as TGTGCCAGTACTCGGGGACAGGGGAACGGCTACACCTTC. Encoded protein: CASTRGQGNGYTF.

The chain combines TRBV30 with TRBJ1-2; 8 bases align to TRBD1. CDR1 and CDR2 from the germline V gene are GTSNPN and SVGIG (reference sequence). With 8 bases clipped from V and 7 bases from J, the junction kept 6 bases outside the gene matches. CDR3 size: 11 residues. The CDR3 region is CALGQGSGYTF. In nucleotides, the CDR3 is TGTGCCCTTGGACAGGGTTCTGGCTACACCTTC.

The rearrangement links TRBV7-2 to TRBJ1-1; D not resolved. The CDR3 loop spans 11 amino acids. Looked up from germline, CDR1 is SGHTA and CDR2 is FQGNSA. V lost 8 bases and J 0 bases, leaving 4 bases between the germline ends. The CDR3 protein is CASGMNTEAFF. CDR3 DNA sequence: TGTGCCAGCGGCATGAACACTGAAGCTTTCTTT.

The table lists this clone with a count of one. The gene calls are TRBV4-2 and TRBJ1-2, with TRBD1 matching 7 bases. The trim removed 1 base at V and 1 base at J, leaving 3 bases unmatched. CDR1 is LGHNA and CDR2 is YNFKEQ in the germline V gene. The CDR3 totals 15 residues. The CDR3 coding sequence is TGTGCCAGCAGCCAAGGGACAGGAGATAACTATGGCTACACCTTC. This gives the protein CASSQGTGDNYGYTF.